This TCR beta chain derives from a study of blood T cell repertoires in COVID-19. Profiling relied on immunoSEQ multiplex PCR, and the TCRdb table lists in-frame clones only, not all of them. The sample records roughly 230,000 clones, around 84% being singletons. The CDR3 has 15 residues. With 6 bases clipped from V and 1 base from J, the junction kept 11 bases outside the gene matches. From germline, CDR1 is SQVTM and CDR2 ANQGSEA. The sample consisted of peripheral blood. The source of this sequence is a man aged 40-49 years with acute or convalescent COVID-19. J is TRBJ1-1 and V is TRBV29-1; 7 positions match TRBD1. CDR3 nucleotides: TGCAGCGTACGTAACCCGGGACAGCAGAACACTGAAGCTTTCTTT. This sequence encodes CSVRNPGQQNTEAFF.